Listed below are T cell receptor beta chains from one sample, sequenced in a study of T cell changes during pregnancy in multiple sclerosis. Clones were sequenced by immunoSEQ multiplex PCR, and TCRdb holds only the in-frame ones, with some missing. The data show 52,000 or so clones, 80% to 95% seen once. The source was CD4+ T cells from peripheral blood mononuclear cells, collected in the second trimester of pregnancy. The receptor set was obtained from a female donor with multiple sclerosis, enrolled in a pregnancy study. CDR3s include the opening cysteine and the closing phenylalanine or tryptophan. A D gene is named only where the DNA matches it firmly. Rows may omit the clone size; those that give it use once, few, many or a size class.

V	J	D	size	DNA	CDR3
TRBV5-1	TRBJ1-2	TRBD1	.	TGCGCCAGCAGCTTGGTAGGACAGGGGGTATCGGAGGGCTACACCTTC	CASSLVGQGVSEGYTF
TRBV4-1	TRBJ2-3	.	.	TGCGCCAGCAGCCAAGGTGGGGCCAAGGCAGCAGATACGCAGTATTTT	CASSQGGAKAADTQYF
TRBV14	TRBJ2-7	TRBD1	.	TGTGCCAGCAGCCAACCGGGACAGAACTACGAGCAGTACTTC	CASSQPGQNYEQYF
TRBV4-1	TRBJ2-7	TRBD2	.	TGCGCCAGCAGCCAAGTTCTAGCGGGCTGGGTCAGGTCCTACGAGCAGTACTTC	CASSQVLAGWVRSYEQYF
TRBV10-3	TRBJ1-6	.	.	TGTGCCATCAGTCCTCGGGATAGATCACCCCTCCACTTT	CAISPRDRSPLHF
TRBV5-4	TRBJ2-2	.	few	TGTGCCAGCAGCGGACGGACAGACCACACCGGGGAGCTGTTTTTT	CASSGRTDHTGELFF
TRBV7-2	TRBJ2-2	.	.	TGTGCCGGGGGCGGGGGCGTCTACACCGGGGAGCTGTTTTTT	CAGGGGVYTGELFF
TRBV2	TRBJ2-7	.	.	TGTGCCAGCAGTCGAGAACCGACCTCGGGGTACTTC	CASSREPTSGYF
TRBV5-4	TRBJ2-3	.	once	TGTGCCAGCAGCGAGGAGTCGCGGGGGCCCACAGATACGCAGTATTTT	CASSEESRGPTDTQYF
TRBV27	TRBJ2-7	.	once	TGTGCCAGCAGTCCTTCGGGGGTGGTATTAGGCGAGCAGTACTTC	CASSPSGVVLGEQYF
TRBV5-1	TRBJ1-1	TRBD1	.	TGCGCCAGCAGCAGGACAGGCAGGGACACTGAAGCTTTCTTT	CASSRTGRDTEAFF
TRBV4-2	TRBJ2-3	TRBD2	.	TGTGCCAGCAGCCCGACAACGGGGGGGGGCACAGATACGCAGTATTTT	CASSPTTGGGTDTQYF
TRBV7-3	TRBJ2-3	.	.	TGTGCCAGCAGCTTACAAGGGGGATTCACAGATACGCAGTATTTT	CASSLQGGFTDTQYF
TRBV2	TRBJ1-5	TRBD1	.	TGTGCCAGCAGTGAGAGACAGGGGATGGGGCAGCCCCAGCATTTT	CASSERQGMGQPQHF
TRBV5-1	TRBJ2-2	.	.	TGCGCCAGCAGCTCCACATACCACGACACCGGGGAGCTGTTTTTT	CASSSTYHDTGELFF
TRBV11-2	TRBJ2-3	TRBD2	.	TGTGCCAGCAGCTTAAGCCTGCGGGGGGATACGCAGTATTTT	CASSLSLRGDTQYF
TRBV9	TRBJ2-1	TRBD2	.	TGTGCCAGCAGCGGTAGCGGGCCCAGCTCCTACAATGAGCAGTTCTTC	CASSGSGPSSYNEQFF
TRBV11-2	TRBJ1-4	TRBD1	.	TGTGCCAGCAGCTCACGGACAGGACTGGCAAAACTGTTTTTT	CASSSRTGLAKLFF
TRBV2	TRBJ1-2	.	.	TGTGCCAGCAGATCTAGGGGACACACTTATGGCTACACCTTC	CASRSRGHTYGYTF
TRBV19	TRBJ2-1	.	.	TGTGCCAGTAGTATAGATCTGATTGCAGGCAATGAGCAGTTCTTC	CASSIDLIAGNEQFF
TRBV30	TRBJ1-6	.	.	TGTGCCTGGAGTGCCCCTCCTTCACCCCTCCACTTT	CAWSAPPSPLHF
TRBV5-1	TRBJ2-5	TRBD1	.	TGCGCCAGCAGCGGTGGGACAGCCCAAGAGACCCAGTACTTC	CASSGGTAQETQYF
TRBV5-1	TRBJ2-7	TRBD1	.	TGCGCCAGCAGCTTGGGACAGGGTACGCCCTACGAGCAGTACTTC	CASSLGQGTPYEQYF
TRBV7-2	TRBJ2-7	TRBD2	.	TGTGCCAGCAGCCTAACCGGGACTAGCGGGACCTACGAGCAGTACTTC	CASSLTGTSGTYEQYF
TRBV5-4	TRBJ2-5	TRBD2	.	TGTGCCAGCAGCTTAGCGGGGGGCCCAGAGACCCAGTACTTC	CASSLAGGPETQYF
TRBV15	TRBJ2-7	.	.	TGTGCCACCAGCAGAGCCCTGGGGGGCGGGGGCGCCTACGAGCAGTACTTC	CATSRALGGGGAYEQYF
TRBV7-6	TRBJ2-3	.	.	TGTGCCAGCAGCTTTTATGGGGAGACAGATACGCAGTATTTT	CASSFYGETDTQYF
TRBV9	TRBJ1-1	.	.	TGTGCCAGCAGCCCGATTCGGGGAGGGACTGAAGCTTTCTTT	CASSPIRGGTEAFF
TRBV9	TRBJ1-5	.	.	TGTGCCAGCAGCGTAGATGTCGGAAGGGGTCAGCCCCAGCATTTT	CASSVDVGRGQPQHF
TRBV5-6	TRBJ2-7	TRBD2	.	TGTGCCAGCAGCTTGGGGGGGGGTACCTACGAGCAGTACTTC	CASSLGGGTYEQYF
TRBV5-1	TRBJ1-5	TRBD1	.	TGCGCCAGCAGCTGGCGACAGGGGAGCCAGCCCCAGCATTTT	CASSWRQGSQPQHF
TRBV4-2	TRBJ2-7	TRBD2	.	TGTGCCAGCAGCCAAATCCCCGGGGGGGCTGGCTACGAGCAGTACTTC	CASSQIPGGAGYEQYF
TRBV10-3	TRBJ1-2	TRBD1	.	TGTGCCATCAGGCCGGCAGGGGGCGGTATATACACCTTC	CAIRPAGGGIYTF
TRBV5-1	TRBJ1-1	.	.	TGCGCCAGCAGCTTGGGGAGGAGGGACACTGAAGCTTTCTTT	CASSLGRRDTEAFF
TRBV30	TRBJ2-7	.	.	TGTGCCTGGATGAGTGCAGGGTATGGCGAGCAGTACTTC	CAWMSAGYGEQYF
TRBV19	TRBJ1-1	TRBD1	.	TGTGCCAGTAGTAGACAGGGGGCAGTAACTGAAGCTTTCTTT	CASSRQGAVTEAFF
TRBV27	TRBJ2-7	TRBD2	few	TGTGCCAGCAGTAGCCAGCGGGAGGGCCTCAGTGCCCGCTCCTACGAGCAGTACTTC	CASSSQREGLSARSYEQYF
TRBV21-1	TRBJ1-1	.	.	TGTGCCAGCAGCAAAGTGGAGAGATTGAACACTGAAGCTTTCTTT	CASSKVERLNTEAFF
TRBV25-1	TRBJ2-5	TRBD1	.	TGTGCCAGCATGTCGTCAGGGGGCGTCCAAGAGACCCAGTACTTC	CASMSSGGVQETQYF
TRBV5-1	TRBJ1-3	.	.	TGCGCCAGCAGCGCAAAAAGGGGGGGAACTGGAAACACCATATATTTT	CASSAKRGGTGNTIYF
TRBV6-1	TRBJ1-3	.	.	TGTGCCAGCAGTCCCCCCGGGACACAAAACACCATATATTTT	CASSPPGTQNTIYF
TRBV7-7	TRBJ2-5	TRBD1	.	TGTGCTAGCAGCCGTTTCCCTAGTGCAGGGGGCGAAGAGACCCAGTACTTC	CASSRFPSAGGEETQYF
TRBV11-2	TRBJ2-7	.	.	TGTGCCAGCAGCTTCCGGATACAGGACACCGGAGATAACTACGAGCAGTACTTC	CASSFRIQDTGDNYEQYF
TRBV5-1	TRBJ2-5	TRBD1	.	TGCGCCAGCGGGACAGGGCAAAAGCAAGAGACCCAGTACTTC	CASGTGQKQETQYF
TRBV9	TRBJ2-7	TRBD1	.	TGTGCCAGCAGCTCGGGGACAGGGGGCTCCTACGAGCAGTACTTC	CASSSGTGGSYEQYF
TRBV4-1	TRBJ2-3	.	.	TGCGCCAGCAGCCAAGAGCCCCTCGGGGGGCCGACAGATACGCAGTATTTT	CASSQEPLGGPTDTQYF
TRBV11-2	TRBJ1-6	.	.	TGTGCCAGCAGCCCCCGGTGGGCAAAATGTCCACCCCTCCACTTT	CASSPRWAKCPPLHF
TRBV28	TRBJ1-3	TRBD1	few	TGTGCCACAGGGGGAATCGCTGGAAACACCATATATTTT	CATGGIAGNTIYF
TRBV19	TRBJ2-4	.	.	TGTGCCAGTAGTATTCAGTCAAGACTCAAAAACATTCAGTACTTC	CASSIQSRLKNIQYF
TRBV9	TRBJ2-3	.	.	TGTGCCAGCAGCGTAGGACACACAGGCTTTACAGATACGCAGTATTTT	CASSVGHTGFTDTQYF
TRBV7-8	TRBJ1-3	TRBD1	.	TGTGCCAGCAGCGGCGGACAGGTGGAGTTTGGTCACTCTGGAAACACCATATATTTT	CASSGGQVEFGHSGNTIYF
TRBV5-1	TRBJ2-7	TRBD2	.	TGCGCCAGCAGCTTTAGCCCTAGCGGGGGGGCTGGTGAGCAGTACTTC	CASSFSPSGGAGEQYF